This TCR beta chain was captured in a study of T cells in Graves' hyperthyroidism and ophthalmopathy. Study conclusions and caveats: Ophthalmopathy was predicted by the model a median of approximately 6.6 months ahead of onset. Through a model of 13 V-J features, ophthalmopathy was separated from stable hyperthyroidism.

What was amplified from RNA transcripts were TCR beta CDR3 regions. RT-PCR in the first round (using the HTBI primer set) targeted the TCR CDR3. TCRdb fed the multiplex PCR reads into MiXCR, producing one record per CDR3 protein. In the table there are fewer than 250,000 distinct CDR3 sequences, around 25% of which are singletons. The V gene's germline CDR1 is MNHNS and CDR2 SASEGT. Unmatched junction bases numbered 8, after V lost 11 bases and J lost 4 bases. The CDR3 is 14 residues long. This clonotype was detected ten times or more. Antigen unknown. Thyroid ultrasound and orbital computed tomography, with clinical symptoms and serum thyroxine and TRAb, informed diagnoses. Fresh peripheral blood, roughly 10 ml, was the source of the PBMCs.

The V and J genes are TRBV6-1 and TRBJ2-2; 9 nucleotides align to TRBD1. This clonotype originated in a woman aged 40-49 years with Graves' ophthalmopathy. Material: blood. In DNA, the CDR3 is TGTGCCGTCGTCACAGGGGGCCTCACCGGGGAGCTGTTTTTT. Its protein product is CAVVTGGLTGELFF.